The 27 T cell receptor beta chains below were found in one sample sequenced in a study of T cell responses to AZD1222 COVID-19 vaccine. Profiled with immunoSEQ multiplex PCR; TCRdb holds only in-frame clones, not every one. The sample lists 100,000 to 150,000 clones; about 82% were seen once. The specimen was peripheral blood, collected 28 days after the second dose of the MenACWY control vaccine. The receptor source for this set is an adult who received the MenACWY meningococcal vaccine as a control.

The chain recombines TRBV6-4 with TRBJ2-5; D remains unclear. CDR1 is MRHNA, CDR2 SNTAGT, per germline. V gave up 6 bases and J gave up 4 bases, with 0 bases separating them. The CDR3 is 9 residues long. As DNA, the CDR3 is TGTGCCAGCAGAGAGACCCAGTACTTC. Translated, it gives CASRETQYF.

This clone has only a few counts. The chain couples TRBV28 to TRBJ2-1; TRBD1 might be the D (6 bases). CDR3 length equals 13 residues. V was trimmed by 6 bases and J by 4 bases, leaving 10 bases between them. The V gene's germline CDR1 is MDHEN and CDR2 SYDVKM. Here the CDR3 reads CASSSGAYNEQFF. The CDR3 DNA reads TGTGCCAGCAGCTCAGGGGCGTACAATGAGCAGTTCTTC.

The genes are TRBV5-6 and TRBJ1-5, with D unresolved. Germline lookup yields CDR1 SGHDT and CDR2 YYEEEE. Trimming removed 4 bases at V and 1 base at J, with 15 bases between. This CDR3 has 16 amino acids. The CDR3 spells CASSRERLGSNQPQHF. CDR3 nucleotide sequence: TGTGCCAGCAGCCGTGAGCGGCTAGGAAGCAATCAGCCCCAGCATTTT.

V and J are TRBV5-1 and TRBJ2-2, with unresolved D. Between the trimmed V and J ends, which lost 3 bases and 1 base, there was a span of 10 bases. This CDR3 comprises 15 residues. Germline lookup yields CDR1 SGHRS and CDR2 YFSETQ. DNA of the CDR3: TGCGCCAGCAGCTCTAGGGCAGGGAACACCGGGGAGCTGTTTTTT. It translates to CASSSRAGNTGELFF.

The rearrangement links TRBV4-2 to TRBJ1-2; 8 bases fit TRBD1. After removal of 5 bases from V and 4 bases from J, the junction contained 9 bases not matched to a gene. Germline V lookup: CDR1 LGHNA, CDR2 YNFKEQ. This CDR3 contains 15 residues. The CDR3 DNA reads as TGTGCCAGCAGCAGTACTGAGGGACAGGCCTATGGCTACACCTTC. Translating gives CASSSTEGQAYGYTF.

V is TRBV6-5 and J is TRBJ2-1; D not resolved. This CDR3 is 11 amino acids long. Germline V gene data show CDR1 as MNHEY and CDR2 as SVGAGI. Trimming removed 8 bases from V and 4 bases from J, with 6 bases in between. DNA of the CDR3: TGTGCCAGCCATGAGTACAATGAGCAGTTCTTC. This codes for CASHEYNEQFF.

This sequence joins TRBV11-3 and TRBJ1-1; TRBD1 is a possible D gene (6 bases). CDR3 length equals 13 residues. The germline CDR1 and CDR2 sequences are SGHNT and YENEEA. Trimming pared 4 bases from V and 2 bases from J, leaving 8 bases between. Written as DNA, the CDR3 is TGTGCCAGCAGCTCACAGGGAAACACTGAAGCTTTCTTT. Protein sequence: CASSSQGNTEAFF. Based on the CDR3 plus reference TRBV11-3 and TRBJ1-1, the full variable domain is EAGVVQSPRYKIIEKKQPVAFWCNPISGHNTLYWYLQNLGQGPELLIRYENEEAVDDSQLPKDRFSAERLKGVDSTLKIQPAELGDSAVYLCASSSQGNTEAFFGQGTRLTVV.

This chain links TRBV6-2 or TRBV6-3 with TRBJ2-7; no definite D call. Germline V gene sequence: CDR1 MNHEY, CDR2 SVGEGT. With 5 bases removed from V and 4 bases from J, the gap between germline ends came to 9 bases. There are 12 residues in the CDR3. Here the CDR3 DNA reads TGTGCCAGCAGTCCCCTTACGTACGAGCAGTACTTC. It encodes CASSPLTYEQYF.

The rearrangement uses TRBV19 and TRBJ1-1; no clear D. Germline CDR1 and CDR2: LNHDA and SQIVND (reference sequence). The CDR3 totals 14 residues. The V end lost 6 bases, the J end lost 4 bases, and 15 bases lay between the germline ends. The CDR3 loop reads CASRPRDMVTEAFF. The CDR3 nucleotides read TGTGCCAGTAGGCCAAGGGATATGGTCACTGAAGCTTTCTTT. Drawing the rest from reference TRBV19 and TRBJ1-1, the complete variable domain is DGGITQSPKYLFRKEGQNVTLSCEQNLNHDAMYWYRQDPGQGLRLIYYSQIVNDFQKGDIAEGYSVSREKKESFPLTVTSAQKNPTAFYLCASRPRDMVTEAFFGQGTRLTVV.

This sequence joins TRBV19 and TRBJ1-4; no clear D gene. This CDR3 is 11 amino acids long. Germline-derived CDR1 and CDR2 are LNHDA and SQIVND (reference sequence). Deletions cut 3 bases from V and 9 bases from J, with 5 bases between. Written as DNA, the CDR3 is TGTGCCAGTAGTATGGCCCAAAAACTGTTTTTT. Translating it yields CASSMAQKLFF.

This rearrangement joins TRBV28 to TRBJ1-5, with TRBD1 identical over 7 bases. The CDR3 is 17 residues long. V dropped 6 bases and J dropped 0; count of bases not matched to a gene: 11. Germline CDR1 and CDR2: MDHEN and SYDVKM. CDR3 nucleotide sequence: TGTGCCAGCAGCTCCGGGACAGATCTCTATAGCAATCAGCCCCAGCATTTT. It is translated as CASSSGTDLYSNQPQHF.

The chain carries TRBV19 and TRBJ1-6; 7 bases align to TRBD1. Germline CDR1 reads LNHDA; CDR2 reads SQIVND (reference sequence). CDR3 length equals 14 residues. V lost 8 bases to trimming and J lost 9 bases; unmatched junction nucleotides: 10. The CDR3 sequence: CASAYGGQSSPLHF. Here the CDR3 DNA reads TGTGCCAGTGCCTATGGGGGACAGAGTTCACCCCTCCACTTT.

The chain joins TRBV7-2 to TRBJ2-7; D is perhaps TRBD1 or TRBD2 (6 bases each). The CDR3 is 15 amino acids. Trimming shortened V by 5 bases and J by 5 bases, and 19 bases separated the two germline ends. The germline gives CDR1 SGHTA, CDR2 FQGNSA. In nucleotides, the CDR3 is TGTGCCAGCAGCCAGTGGAGGGGGTTCACAGACGAGCAGTACTTC. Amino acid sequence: CASSQWRGFTDEQYF.

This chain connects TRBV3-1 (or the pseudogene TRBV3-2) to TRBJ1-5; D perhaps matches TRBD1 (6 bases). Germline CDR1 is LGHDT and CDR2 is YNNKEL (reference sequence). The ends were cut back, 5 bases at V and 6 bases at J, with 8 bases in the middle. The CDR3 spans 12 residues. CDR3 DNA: TGTGCCAGCAGCGTACAGGGTCAGCCCCAGCATTTT. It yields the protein CASSVQGQPQHF.

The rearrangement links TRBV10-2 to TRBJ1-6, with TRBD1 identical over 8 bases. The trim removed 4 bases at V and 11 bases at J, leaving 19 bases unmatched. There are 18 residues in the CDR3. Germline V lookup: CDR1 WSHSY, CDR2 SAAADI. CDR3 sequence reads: CASSARTGSLLSRAPLHF. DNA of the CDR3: TGCGCCAGCAGTGCCCGGACAGGGAGCCTCCTTTCTCGAGCACCCCTCCACTTT.

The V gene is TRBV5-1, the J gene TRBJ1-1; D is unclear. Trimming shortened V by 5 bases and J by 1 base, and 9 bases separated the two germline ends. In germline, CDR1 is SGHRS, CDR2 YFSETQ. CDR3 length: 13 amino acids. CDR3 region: CASRGGSNTEAFF. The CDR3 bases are TGCGCCAGCAGGGGAGGGTCGAACACTGAAGCTTTCTTT. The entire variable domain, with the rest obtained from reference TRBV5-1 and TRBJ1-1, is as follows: KAGVTQTPRYLIKTRGQQVTLSCSPISGHRSVSWYQQTPGQGLQFLFEYFSETQRNKGNFPGRFSGRQFSNSRSEMNVSTLELGDSALYLCASRGGSNTEAFFGQGTRLTVV.

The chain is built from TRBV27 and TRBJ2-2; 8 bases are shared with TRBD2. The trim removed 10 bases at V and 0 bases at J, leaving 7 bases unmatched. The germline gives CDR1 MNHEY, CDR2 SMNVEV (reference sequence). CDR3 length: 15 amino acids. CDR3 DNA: TGTGCCATCTACAAGCGGGGGACGAACACCGGGGAGCTGTTTTTT. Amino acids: CAIYKRGTNTGELFF.

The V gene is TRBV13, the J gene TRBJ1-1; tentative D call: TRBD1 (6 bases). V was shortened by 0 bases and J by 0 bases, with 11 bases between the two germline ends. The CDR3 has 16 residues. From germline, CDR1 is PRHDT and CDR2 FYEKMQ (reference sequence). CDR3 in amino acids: CASSLGRGKLNTEAFF. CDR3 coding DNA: TGTGCCAGCAGCTTAGGTAGGGGGAAACTGAACACTGAAGCTTTCTTT.

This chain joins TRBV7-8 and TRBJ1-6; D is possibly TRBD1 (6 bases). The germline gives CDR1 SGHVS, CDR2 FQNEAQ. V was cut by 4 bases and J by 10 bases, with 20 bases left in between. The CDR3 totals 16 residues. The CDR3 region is CASSSNFRGSGSPLHF. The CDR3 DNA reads TGTGCCAGCAGCTCAAACTTCAGGGGCAGCGGATCACCCCTCCACTTT. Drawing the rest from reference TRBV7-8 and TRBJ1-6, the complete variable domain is GAGVSQSPRYKVAKRGQDVALRCDPISGHVSLFWYQQALGQGPEFLTYFQNEAQLDKSGLPSDRFFAERPEGSVSTLKIQRTQQEDSAVYLCASSSNFRGSGSPLHFGNGTRLTVT.

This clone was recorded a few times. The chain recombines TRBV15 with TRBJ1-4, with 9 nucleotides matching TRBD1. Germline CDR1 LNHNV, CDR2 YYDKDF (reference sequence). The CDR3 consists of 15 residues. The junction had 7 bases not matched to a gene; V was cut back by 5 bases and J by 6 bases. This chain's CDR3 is CATSLDRGWDEKLFF. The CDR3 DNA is TGTGCCACCAGCCTAGACAGGGGGTGGGATGAAAAACTGTTTTTT.

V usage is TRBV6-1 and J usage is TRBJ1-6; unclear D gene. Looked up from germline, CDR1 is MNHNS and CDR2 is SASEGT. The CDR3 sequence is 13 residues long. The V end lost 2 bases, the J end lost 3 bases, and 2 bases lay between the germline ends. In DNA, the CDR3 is TGTGCCAGCAGTGAACACTATAATTCACCCCTCCACTTT. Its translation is CASSEHYNSPLHF.

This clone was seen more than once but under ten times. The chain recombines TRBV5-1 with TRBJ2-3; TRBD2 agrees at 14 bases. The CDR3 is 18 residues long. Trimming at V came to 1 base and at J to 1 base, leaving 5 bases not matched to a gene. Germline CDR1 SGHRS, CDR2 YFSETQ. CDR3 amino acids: CASSLKGLAGDGTDTQYF. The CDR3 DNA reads TGCGCCAGCAGCTTGAAGGGACTAGCGGGAGATGGCACAGATACGCAGTATTTT.

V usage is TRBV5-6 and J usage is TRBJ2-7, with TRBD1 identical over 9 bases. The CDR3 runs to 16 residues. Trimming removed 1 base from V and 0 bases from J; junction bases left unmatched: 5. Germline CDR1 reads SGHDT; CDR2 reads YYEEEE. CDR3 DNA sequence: TGTGCCAGCAGCTTGACCCGGACAGGGGACTCCTACGAGCAGTACGTC. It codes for CASSLTRTGDSYEQYV.

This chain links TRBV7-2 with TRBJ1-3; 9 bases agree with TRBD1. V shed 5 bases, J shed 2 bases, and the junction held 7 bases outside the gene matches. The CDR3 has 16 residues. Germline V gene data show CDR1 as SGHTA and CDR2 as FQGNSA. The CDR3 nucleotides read TGTGCCAGCAGCCCTCAGCGGACAGGGGCTGGAAACACCATATATTTT. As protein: CASSPQRTGAGNTIYF.

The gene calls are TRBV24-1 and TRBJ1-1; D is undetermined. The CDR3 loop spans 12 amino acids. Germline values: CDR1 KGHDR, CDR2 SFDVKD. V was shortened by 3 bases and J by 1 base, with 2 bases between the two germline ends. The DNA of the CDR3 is TGTGCCACCAGTGATCGGAACACTGAAGCTTTCTTT. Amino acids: CATSDRNTEAFF.

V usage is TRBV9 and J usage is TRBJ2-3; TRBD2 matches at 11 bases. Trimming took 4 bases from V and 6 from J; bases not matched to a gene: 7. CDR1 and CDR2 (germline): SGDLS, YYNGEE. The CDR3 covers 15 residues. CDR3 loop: CASSFSGRAGDTQYF. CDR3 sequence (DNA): TGTGCCAGCAGCTTTAGCGGGAGGGCCGGGGATACGCAGTATTTT.

This CDR3 is CASSHVARGNYNSPLHF. As DNA, the CDR3 is TGTGCCAGCAGCCATGTGGCAAGGGGGAACTATAATTCACCCCTCCACTTT. This rearrangement joins TRBV7-7 to TRBJ1-6, with TRBD1 as a possible D gene (6 bases). The CDR3 contains 17 residues. The germline V gene has CDR1 SSHAT and CDR2 FNYEAQ (reference sequence). The ends were cut back, 5 bases at V and 3 bases at J, with 17 bases in the middle.